The sequence of this T cell receptor (beta chain) was determined in a study of T cell responses to AZD1222 COVID-19 vaccine (dated by TCRdb to about 2021). General notes on the study: AZD1222 recipients whose second dose came at about 4 weeks and those whose second dose came at about 12 weeks were combined into one group, since spike-specific TCR depth and breadth did not differ between the two schedules. Trial participants were enrolled by age into 18-55, 56-69 and 70-plus year subgroups, with approximately 150, 28 and 58 TCR-sequenced participants respectively. TCR sequencing was performed for 230 to 250 trial participants, of whom some 200 were given two doses of AZD1222 and roughly 25 were given two doses of MenACWY control vaccine. Results the study describes overall, beyond this receptor: Because no day 14 peak-response samples were available, repertoires were characterized only after the peak T cell response. Nearly half of unique spike-specific TCRs reportedly recognized epitopes outside regions mutated in the B.1.351 and B.1.1.7 variants. After two AZD1222 doses, both the breadth and the depth of spike-specific TCRs were significantly higher than at day 0 and than in MenACWY recipients. In the small 56-69-year group, the increase in depth fell short of significance, most likely because of low power. The whole spike protein was spanned by vaccine-associated CD4 TCRs, and dominant responses were seen in regions 160-218 and 743-854. Conclusions about previously exposed vaccinees are limited because only five to seven AZD1222 recipients were SARS-CoV-2 seropositive at baseline. Most participants were white British and females outnumbered males, and the authors suggested that clonal diversity may have been underestimated.

The label giving this sample's time point can be read as: baseline before first vaccination. Samples from vaccinated people were obtained from the UK trials COV001 and COV002, which included a single-blind randomized controlled phase 2/3 trial of AZD1222 (ChAdOx1 nCoV-19) in healthy adults. For TCRbeta chain sequencing, PBMC samples from trial participants were taken at day 0 and at day 28 after the second dose. The CDR3 regions of human TCRbeta chains were analyzed by immunosequencing. In the original analysis: Repertoire TCRs were checked for matches against a reference library of SARS-CoV-2-specific TCRs that had been generated using the MIRA antigen-specificity platform. Breadth was defined as the fraction of unique TCRs that were SARS-CoV-2-associated. Depth was defined as the fraction of total T cells that were SARS-CoV-2-associated. Using the MIRA data, every spike-specific TCR was mapped to the spike region that the TCR reacted to and assigned to either a CD4 or a CD8 class. Log10-transformed breadth and depth values were compared by one-way ANOVA with Sidak's multiple comparisons tests. Sourced from immuneACCESS, this table was stored by TCRdb with only in-frame sequences that have V and J called. A share of the clones is absent; for the studies checked, an unresolved V gene accounts for under half, and the remainder has no known explanation. That table furnishes V, J and clone size, whereas the DNA furnished D and trimming. Within this sample are some 150,000 clones, with over 85% of them counted one time only. About 2.8% of the sample belongs to the ten largest clones.

According to the germline V gene, CDR1 reads MNHEY and CDR2 reads SVGAGI. The CDR3 starts with the cysteine, ends with the phenylalanine, and has 15 residues. Left in the record is the CDR3 DNA by itself, 45 bases read in frame from the first base. For this chain, trimming is 6 bases at the V end and 4 bases at the J end, and the number of junction bases without a gene match is 8. Remarks on this clone: Its antigen is currently not known. Base quality data are lacking; no much larger clone is found one base away.

The rearrangement joined TRBV6-5 to TRBJ1-5; 8 middle bases align to TRBD1. The sequence was collected from an adult in good health. The source material was peripheral blood, sampled on day 0 of AZD1222 vaccination. The CDR3 corresponds to CASSPIQGANQPQHF. The nucleotide sequence reads TGTGCCAGCAGCCCAATCCAGGGGGCTAATCAGCCCCAGCATTTT.